This T cell receptor beta chain was identified during a study of beta chain features in type 1 diabetes. Study information: Age and gender were similar between patients and healthy donors, as were cell yields.

The entirety of the isolated RNA underwent reverse transcription, so expressed TCRB transcripts were sequenced. Repertoires were generated with immunoSEQ multiplex PCR, while TCRdb's copy carries only in-frame clones and drops some. The sample holds some 170,000 clones, 50% to 70% seen once. Trimming removed 5 bases from V and 1 base from J, with 19 bases in between. The CDR3 consists of 17 residues. Germline CDR1 is SGHTA and CDR2 is FQGNSA. Study findings and constraints: Cells carrying high TCR expression could end up over-represented when cDNA is sequenced. Type 1 diabetes patients had TCRB CDR3s that were shorter (moderately but significantly so) in all four CD4+ subsets. Here, the possible influence of HLA type (on TCRB rearrangement) remained unresolved.

Details on this clone: Its antigen is still unknown.

Sorted CD4+ subsets: naive, central memory, regulatory, stem cell-like memory (CD45RO/CCR7/CD25/CD127/CD95/CD27 panel). J is TRBJ2-3 and V is TRBV7-2; the D call may be TRBD1 or TRBD2 (5 bases each). This clonotype was sampled from a young man with type 1 diabetes. Sequences were obtained from naive CD4+ T cells from blood. Here the CDR3 reads CASSPTSGTFGTDTQYF. DNA for the CDR3: TGTGCCAGCAGCCCCACTTCGGGGACCTTCGGCACAGATACGCAGTATTTT.